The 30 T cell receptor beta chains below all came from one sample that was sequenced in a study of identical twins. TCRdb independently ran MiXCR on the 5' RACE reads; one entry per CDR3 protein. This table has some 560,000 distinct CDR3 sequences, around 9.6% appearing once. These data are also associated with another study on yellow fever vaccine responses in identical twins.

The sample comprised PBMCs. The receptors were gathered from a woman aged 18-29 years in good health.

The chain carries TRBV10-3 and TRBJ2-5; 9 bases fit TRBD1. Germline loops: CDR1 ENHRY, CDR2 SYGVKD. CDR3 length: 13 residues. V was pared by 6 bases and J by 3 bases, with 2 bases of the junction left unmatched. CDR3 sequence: CAIRRTGEETQYF. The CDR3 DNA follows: TGTGCCATCAGACGGACAGGGGAAGAGACCCAGTACTTC.

The DNA of the CDR3 is TGTGCCAGCAGCTACAACGGACAGAATCCTTATGGCTACACCTTC. Protein: CASSYNGQNPYGYTF. The chain has TRBV11-1 and TRBJ1-2; a weak D match, TRBD1 (6 bases). The CDR3 contains 15 residues. Germline V gives CDR1 SGHAT, CDR2 FQDESV (reference sequence). V was pared by 4 bases and J by 5 bases, with 17 bases between.

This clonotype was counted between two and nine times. The CDR3 nucleotides are TGTGCCAGCAGTTTAGGGGGACAAAGGTACTTC. It yields the protein CASSLGGQRYF. The chain is built from TRBV12-3 or TRBV12-4 and TRBJ2-7; a possible D gene is TRBD1 (6 bases). V was trimmed by 1 base and J by 12 bases, leaving 10 bases between them. The CDR3 contains 11 residues.

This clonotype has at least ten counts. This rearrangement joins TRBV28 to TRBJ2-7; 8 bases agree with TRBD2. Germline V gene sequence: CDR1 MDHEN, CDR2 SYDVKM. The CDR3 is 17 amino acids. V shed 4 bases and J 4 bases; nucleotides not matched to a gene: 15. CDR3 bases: TGTGCCAGCAGTTCAGCCAGCGGGGGTTTCCAGGCGTACGAGCAGTACTTC. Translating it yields CASSSASGGFQAYEQYF. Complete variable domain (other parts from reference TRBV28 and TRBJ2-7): DVKVTQSSRYLVKRTGEKVFLECVQDMDHENMFWYRQDPGLGLRLIYFSYDVKMKEKGDIPEGYSVSREKKERFSLILESASTNQTSMYLCASSSASGGFQAYEQYFGPGTRLTVT.

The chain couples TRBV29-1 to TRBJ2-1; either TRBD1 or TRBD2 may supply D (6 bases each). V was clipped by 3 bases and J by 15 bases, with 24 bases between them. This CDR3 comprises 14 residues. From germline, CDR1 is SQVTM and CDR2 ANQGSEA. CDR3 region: CSVDGGTSYQQRFF. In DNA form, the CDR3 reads TGCAGCGTTGATGGGGGGACAAGCTACCAGCAACGGTTCTTC.

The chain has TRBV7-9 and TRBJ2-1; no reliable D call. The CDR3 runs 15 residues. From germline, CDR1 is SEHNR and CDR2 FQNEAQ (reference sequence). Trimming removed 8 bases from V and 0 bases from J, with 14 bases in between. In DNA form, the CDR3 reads TGTGCCAGCTCCCCGCGGCTAAGCTCCTACAATGAGCAGTTCTTC. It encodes CASSPRLSSYNEQFF.

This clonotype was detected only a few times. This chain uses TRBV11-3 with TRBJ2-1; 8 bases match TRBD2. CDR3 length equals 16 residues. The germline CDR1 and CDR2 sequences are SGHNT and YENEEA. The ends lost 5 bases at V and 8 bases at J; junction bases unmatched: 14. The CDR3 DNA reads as TGTGCCAGCAGCCGGGGGGGATGGACGTCTGATCATGAGCAGTTCTTC. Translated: CASSRGGWTSDHEQFF.

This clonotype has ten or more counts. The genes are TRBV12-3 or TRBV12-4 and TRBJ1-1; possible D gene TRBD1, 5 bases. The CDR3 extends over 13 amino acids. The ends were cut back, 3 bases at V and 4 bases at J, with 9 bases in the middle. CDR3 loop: CASSFWGGTEAFF. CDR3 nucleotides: TGTGCCAGCAGTTTTTGGGGGGGCACTGAAGCTTTCTTT.

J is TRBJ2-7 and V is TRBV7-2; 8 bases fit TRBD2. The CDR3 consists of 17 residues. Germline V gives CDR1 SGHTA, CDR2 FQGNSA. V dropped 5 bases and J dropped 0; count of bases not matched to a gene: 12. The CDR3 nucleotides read TGTGCCAGCAGCCCCCGTGCTAGCGGGCTAAGCTCCTACGAGCAGTACTTC. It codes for CASSPRASGLSSYEQYF.

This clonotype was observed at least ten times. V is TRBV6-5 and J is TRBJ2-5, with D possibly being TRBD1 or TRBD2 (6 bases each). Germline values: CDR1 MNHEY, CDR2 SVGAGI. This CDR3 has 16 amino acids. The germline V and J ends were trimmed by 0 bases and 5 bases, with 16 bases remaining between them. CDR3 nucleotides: TGTGCCAGCAGTTACTCGCGCTGGGGGGCGGATGAGACCCAGTACTTC. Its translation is CASSYSRWGADETQYF.

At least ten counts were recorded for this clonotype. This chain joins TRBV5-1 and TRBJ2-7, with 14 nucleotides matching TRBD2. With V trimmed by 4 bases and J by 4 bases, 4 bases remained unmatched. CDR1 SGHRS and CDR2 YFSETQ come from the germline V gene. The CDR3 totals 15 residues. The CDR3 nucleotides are TGCGCCAGCAGCCCCGGGACTAGCGGGGGTTACGAGCAGTACTTC. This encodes CASSPGTSGGYEQYF. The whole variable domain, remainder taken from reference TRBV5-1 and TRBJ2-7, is KAGVTQTPRYLIKTRGQQVTLSCSPISGHRSVSWYQQTPGQGLQFLFEYFSETQRNKGNFPGRFSGRQFSNSRSEMNVSTLELGDSALYLCASSPGTSGGYEQYFGPGTRLTVT.

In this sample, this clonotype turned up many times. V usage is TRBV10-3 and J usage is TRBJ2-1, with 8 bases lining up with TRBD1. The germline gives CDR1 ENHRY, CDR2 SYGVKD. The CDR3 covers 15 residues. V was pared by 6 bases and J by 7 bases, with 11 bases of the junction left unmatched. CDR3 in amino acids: CAIRSGTGDNNEQFF. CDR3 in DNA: TGTGCCATCAGATCCGGGACAGGAGACAATAATGAGCAGTTCTTC.

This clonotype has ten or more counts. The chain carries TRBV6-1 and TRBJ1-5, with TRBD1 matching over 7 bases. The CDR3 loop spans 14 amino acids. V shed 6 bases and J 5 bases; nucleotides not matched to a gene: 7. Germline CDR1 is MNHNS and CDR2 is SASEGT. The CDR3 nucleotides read TGTGCCAGCAGCCCCGACAGGGATGATCAGCCCCAGCATTTT. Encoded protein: CASSPDRDDQPQHF.

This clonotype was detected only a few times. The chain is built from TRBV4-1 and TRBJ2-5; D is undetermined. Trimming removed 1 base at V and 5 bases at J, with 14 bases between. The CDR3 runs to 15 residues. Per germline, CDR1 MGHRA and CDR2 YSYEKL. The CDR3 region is CASSQVVLGLETQYF. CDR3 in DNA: TGCGCCAGCAGCCAAGTTGTCCTTGGGCTGGAGACCCAGTACTTC.

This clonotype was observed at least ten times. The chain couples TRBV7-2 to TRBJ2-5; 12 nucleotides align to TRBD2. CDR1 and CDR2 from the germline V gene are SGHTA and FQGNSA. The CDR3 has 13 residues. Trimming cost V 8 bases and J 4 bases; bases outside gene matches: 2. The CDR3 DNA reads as TGTGCCAGCTCTAGCGGGGGGGGAGAGACCCAGTACTTC. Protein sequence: CASSSGGGETQYF.

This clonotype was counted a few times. CDR3 bases: TGTGCCAGCAGTTACTCTGGACTAGCGGGCAATGAGCAGTTCTTC. Amino acid sequence: CASSYSGLAGNEQFF. The J gene is TRBJ2-1, the V gene TRBV6-5; 11 bases agree with TRBD2. CDR3 length equals 15 residues. Looked up from germline, CDR1 is MNHEY and CDR2 is SVGAGI. Trimming at V came to 0 bases and at J to 6 bases, leaving 1 base not matched to a gene.

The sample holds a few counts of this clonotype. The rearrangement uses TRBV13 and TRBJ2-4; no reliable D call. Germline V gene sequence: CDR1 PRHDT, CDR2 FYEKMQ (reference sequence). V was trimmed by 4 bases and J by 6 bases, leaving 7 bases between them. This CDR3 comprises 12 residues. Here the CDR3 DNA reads TGTGCCAGCAGCTCCACGAGAAACATTCAGTACTTC. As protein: CASSSTRNIQYF.

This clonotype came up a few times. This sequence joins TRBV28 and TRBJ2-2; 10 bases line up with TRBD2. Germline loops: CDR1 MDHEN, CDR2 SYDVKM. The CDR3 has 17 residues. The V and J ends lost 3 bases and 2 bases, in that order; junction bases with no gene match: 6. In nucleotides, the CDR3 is TGTGCCAGCAGTTTTCTAGCGGGGGCCCCAAACACCGGGGAGCTGTTTTTT. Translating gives CASSFLAGAPNTGELFF.

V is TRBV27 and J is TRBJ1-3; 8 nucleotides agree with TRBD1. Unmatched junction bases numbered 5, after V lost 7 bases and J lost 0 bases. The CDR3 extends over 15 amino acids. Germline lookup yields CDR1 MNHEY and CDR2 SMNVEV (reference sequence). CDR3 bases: TGTGCCAGCATCGCGGACAGGGCCTCTGGAAACACCATATATTTT. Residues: CASIADRASGNTIYF.

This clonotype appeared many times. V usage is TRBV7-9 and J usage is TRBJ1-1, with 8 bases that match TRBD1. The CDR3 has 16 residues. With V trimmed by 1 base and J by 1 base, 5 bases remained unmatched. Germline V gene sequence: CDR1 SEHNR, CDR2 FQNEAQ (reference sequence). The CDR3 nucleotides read TGTGCCAGCAGCTTAGTACCAGGGGGCACGAACACTGAAGCTTTCTTT. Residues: CASSLVPGGTNTEAFF.

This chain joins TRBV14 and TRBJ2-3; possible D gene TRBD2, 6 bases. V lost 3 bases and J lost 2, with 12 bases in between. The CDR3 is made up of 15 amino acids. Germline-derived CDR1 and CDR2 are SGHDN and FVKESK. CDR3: CASSQSSEYTDTQYF. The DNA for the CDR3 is TGTGCCAGCAGCCAGTCTAGCGAATACACAGATACGCAGTATTTT.

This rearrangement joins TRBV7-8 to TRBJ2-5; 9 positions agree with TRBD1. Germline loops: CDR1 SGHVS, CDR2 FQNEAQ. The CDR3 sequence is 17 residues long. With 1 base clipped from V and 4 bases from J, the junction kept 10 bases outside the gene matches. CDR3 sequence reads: CASSLDPDRGFTETQYF. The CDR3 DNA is TGTGCCAGCAGCTTAGACCCCGACAGGGGGTTTACAGAGACCCAGTACTTC.

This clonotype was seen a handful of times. The CDR3 coding sequence is TGTGCCAGCAGCCCCAGGAGAATCACCGGGGAGCTGTTTTTT. Translating it yields CASSPRRITGELFF. V usage is TRBV9 and J usage is TRBJ2-2; no definite D call. V lost 4 bases and J lost 4, with 11 bases in between. Germline V CDR1 and CDR2: SGDLS, YYNGEE. This CDR3 comprises 14 residues.

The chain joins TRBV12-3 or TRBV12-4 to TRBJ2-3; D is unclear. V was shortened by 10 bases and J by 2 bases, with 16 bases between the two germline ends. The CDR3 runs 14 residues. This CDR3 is CATSVVGHTDTQYF. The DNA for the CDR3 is TGTGCCACCAGCGTGGTGGGTCACACAGATACGCAGTATTTT.

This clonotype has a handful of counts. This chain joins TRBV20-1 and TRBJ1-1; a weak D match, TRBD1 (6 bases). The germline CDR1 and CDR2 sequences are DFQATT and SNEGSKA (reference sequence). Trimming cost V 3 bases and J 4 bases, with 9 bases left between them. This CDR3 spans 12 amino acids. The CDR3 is CSARGGLTEAFF. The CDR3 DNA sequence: TGCAGTGCTAGGGGGGGGCTCACTGAAGCTTTCTTT.

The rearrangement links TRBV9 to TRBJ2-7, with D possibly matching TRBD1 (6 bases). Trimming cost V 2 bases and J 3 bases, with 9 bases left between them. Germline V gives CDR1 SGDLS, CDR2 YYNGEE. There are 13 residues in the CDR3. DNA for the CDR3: TGTGCCAGCAGCGTCTCACAGGGCTACGAGCAGTACTTC. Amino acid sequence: CASSVSQGYEQYF.

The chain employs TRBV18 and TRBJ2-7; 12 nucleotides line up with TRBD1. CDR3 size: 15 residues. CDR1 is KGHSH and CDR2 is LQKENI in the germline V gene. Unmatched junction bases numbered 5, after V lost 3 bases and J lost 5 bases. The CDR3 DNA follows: TGTGCCAGCTCACCCGGGACAGGGGGCCTCCACGAGCAGTACTTC. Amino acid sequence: CASSPGTGGLHEQYF.

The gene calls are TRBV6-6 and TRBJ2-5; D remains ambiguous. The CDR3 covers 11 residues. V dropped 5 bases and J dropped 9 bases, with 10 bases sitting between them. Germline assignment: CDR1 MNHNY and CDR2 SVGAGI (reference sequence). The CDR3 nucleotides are TGTGCCAGCAGTCCCCTTGGGGCCCAGTACTTC. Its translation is CASSPLGAQYF.

CDR3 coding DNA: TGTGCCAGCAGTTCCCCGGGACTAGTTTTGAATGAGCAGTTCTTC. Residues: CASSSPGLVLNEQFF. The V gene is TRBV28, the J gene TRBJ2-1, with 8 bases lining up with TRBD2. The CDR3 loop spans 15 amino acids. J lost 7 bases, V lost 4 bases, and 9 bases had no gene match. CDR1 is MDHEN and CDR2 is SYDVKM in the germline V gene.

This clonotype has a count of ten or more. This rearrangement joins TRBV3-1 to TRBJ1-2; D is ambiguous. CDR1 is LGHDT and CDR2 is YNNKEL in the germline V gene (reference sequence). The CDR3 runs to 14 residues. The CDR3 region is CAERRASGDYGYTF. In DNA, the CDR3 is TGTGCAGAAAGGAGGGCTTCCGGGGACTATGGCTACACCTTC.